The clone carrying this T cell receptor beta chain came up once. Its antigen remains unidentified. The data were taken from a study of blood T cells in healthy people across ages. Next came a second PCR, run for roughly 6 to 11 cycles, which used a sample-barcoded 5' primer along with a J-beta primer mix. Each CDR3 protein gets one entry after TCRdb re-called the 5' RACE reads with MiXCR. The sample records roughly 1,000,000 distinct CDR3 sequences, 25% being singletons. The CDR3 has 12 amino acids. The V gene lost 1 base and the J gene lost 8 bases, with 9 bases spanning the gap. The germline V gene encodes CDR1 SQVTM and CDR2 ANQGSEA. Overall study findings and caveats: Per million T cells, TCR beta diversity dropped roughly linearly as age increased.

These data were likewise used in another study, on T cells of mothers and their children. That investigation notes: The people who donated were a few healthy Caucasian mothers and their six children. It was related mother-child pairs that showed slightly higher overlap than unrelated pairs, without reaching significance. Researchers found no T cell clones that were persistent and microchimeric.

This sequence was found in a girl aged 2 to 9 in good health. V is TRBV29-1 and J is TRBJ2-1, with D unresolved. Sequencing was carried out using blood. The CDR3 nucleotides are TGCAGCGTTGAAGGTCAGAGATATGAGCAGTTCTTC. It specifies CSVEGQRYEQFF.